This TCR beta chain was retrieved from a study of T cell repertoires in cytomegalovirus infection. Trimming took 3 bases from V and 0 from J, leaving 14 bases between them. This CDR3 region has 16 residues. Germline V gene data show CDR1 as KGHSH and CDR2 as LQKENI. A note on this clonotype: Antigen: not known.

Each CDR3 protein gets one entry after TCRdb re-called the reads with MiXCR. The sample includes roughly 800,000 distinct CDR3 sequences, almost 30% of them seen just once. The clonotype comes from a human donor in good health (CMV status not recorded). Some clones in this sample may be carry-over from other donors' samples. V and J are TRBV18 and TRBJ1-1; D call uncertain. Here the sequenced sample was cultured CD8+ T cells from PBMCs, taken from culture after CMV antigen stimulation. CDR3 residues: CASSPLPAPLNTEAFF. In DNA, the CDR3 is TGTGCCAGCTCACCGCTTCCGGCCCCGCTGAACACTGAAGCTTTCTTT.